The clone carrying this T cell receptor beta chain was seen only once. This sample was taken from a study of blood T cell repertoires in COVID-19. About the research overall: T cells, B-cell-depleted T cells, or PBMCs supplied cDNA or gDNA.

The CDR3 is made up of 12 amino acids. Looked up from germline, CDR1 is SGHNT and CDR2 is YYREEE (reference sequence). V shed 4 bases, J shed 14 bases, and the junction held 8 bases outside the gene matches. Here immunoSEQ multiplex PCR was the method, and the copy in TCRdb shows in-frame clones only, minus some. The data contain 400,000 to 500,000 clones, approximately 88% of them seen just once; the ten biggest clones take up less than 2%. All enrollees were about 18 to 89 years old and from about 25 US areas. Assignments of participants to cohorts depended upon their own reported clinical history.

This chain joins TRBV5-4 and TRBJ2-1; 8 bases are shared with TRBD1. Sequencing used PBMCs or T cells enriched from blood (not recorded which). The TCR originated in a woman aged 35 to 49 who had recovered from COVID-19. CDR3 amino acids: CASSELTGEKFF. For the CDR3, the DNA is TGTGCCAGCAGCGAACTGACAGGGGAAAAGTTCTTC.